The next 6 T cell receptor beta chains were all read from a single sample in a study of neurological immune-mediated disorders. From the 5' RACE reads, TCRdb called clonotypes with MiXCR, one entry per CDR3 protein. The table lists under 60,000 distinct CDR3 sequences, approximately 17% of them singletons. Sequenced: PBMCs. The receptors here all came from a man aged 60 to 69 in good health.

This clonotype was seen only once. This rearrangement joins TRBV29-1 to TRBJ2-7; D gene uncertain. V shed 4 bases and J shed 6 bases, with 19 bases lying between them. CDR3 length: 14 residues. Germline CDR1 reads SQVTM; CDR2 reads ANQGSEA. CDR3 loop: CSVALWHVPLEQYF. The CDR3 bases are TGCAGCGTTGCTCTTTGGCATGTACCTCTCGAGCAGTACTTC.

This clonotype was seen at least ten times. V usage is TRBV12-3 or TRBV12-4 and J usage is TRBJ1-2; weak D call: TRBD1 (5 bases). Trimming left V 4 bases short and J 4 bases short, with 16 bases between. This CDR3 spans 15 amino acids. The CDR3: CASSSWAGRGYGYTF. The CDR3 DNA reads TGTGCCAGCAGTTCGTGGGCCGGGAGGGGCTATGGCTACACCTTC.

This clonotype was picked up many times. This rearrangement joins TRBV12-3 or TRBV12-4 to TRBJ1-2; the D is unclear. The V and J ends lost 3 bases and 2 bases respectively, with 13 bases between them. The CDR3 spans 15 residues. CDR3: CASSFVRTVNYGYTF. The CDR3, as DNA: TGTGCCAGCAGTTTCGTCCGAACCGTAAACTATGGCTACACCTTC.

Ten or more counts support this clonotype. The gene calls are TRBV7-7 and TRBJ2-3; 9 bases are a match to TRBD2. CDR3 length equals 15 residues. V was clipped by 5 bases and J by 6 bases; unmatched bases: 9. Per germline, CDR1 SSHAT and CDR2 FNYEAQ (reference sequence). This CDR3 is CASSRGLAGSDTQYF. The CDR3 DNA reads TGTGCCAGCAGCAGGGGTCTAGCGGGATCGGATACGCAGTATTTT.

This clonotype was seen repeatedly, ten times or more. V gene TRBV12-3 or TRBV12-4 combines with J gene TRBJ1-1, with TRBD1 matching over 9 bases. The V segment lost 5 bases and the J segment 3 bases; nucleotides outside the gene matches: 4. CDR3 length: 14 residues. CDR3 DNA sequence: TGTGCCAGCAGTGGGACAGGGTGGCACACTGAAGCTTTCTTT. Residues: CASSGTGWHTEAFF.

This clonotype has a handful of counts. V is TRBV14 and J is TRBJ2-3; 15 bases map to TRBD2. The CDR3 consists of 16 residues. CDR1 and CDR2 from the germline V gene are SGHDN and FVKESK. V shed 3 bases and J 8 bases; nucleotides not matched to a gene: 6. CDR3 DNA: TGTGCCAGCAGCCAGCAACCGGGACTAGCGGGAGGTACGCAGTATTTT. This encodes CASSQQPGLAGGTQYF.